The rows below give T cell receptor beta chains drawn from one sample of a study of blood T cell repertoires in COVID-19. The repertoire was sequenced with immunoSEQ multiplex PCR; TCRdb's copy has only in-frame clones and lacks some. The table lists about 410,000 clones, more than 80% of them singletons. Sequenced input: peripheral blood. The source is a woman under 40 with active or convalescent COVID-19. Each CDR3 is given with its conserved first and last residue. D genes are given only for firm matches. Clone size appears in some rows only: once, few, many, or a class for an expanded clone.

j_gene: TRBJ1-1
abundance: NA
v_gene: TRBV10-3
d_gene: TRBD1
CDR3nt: TGTGCCATCAGGGGGGGACAGGGTGGCACTGAAGCTTTCTTT
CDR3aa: CAIRGGQGGTEAFF

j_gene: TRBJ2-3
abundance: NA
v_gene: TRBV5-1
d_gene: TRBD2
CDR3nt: TGCGCCAGCAGCTTGGCCCTGGGACTAGGAAATCCTAGCACAGATACGCAGTATTTT
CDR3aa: CASSLALGLGNPSTDTQYF

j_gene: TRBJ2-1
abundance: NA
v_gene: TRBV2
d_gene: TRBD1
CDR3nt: TGTGCCAGACGGGGACAGGGTGGCCACAATGAGCAGTTCTTC
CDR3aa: CARRGQGGHNEQFF

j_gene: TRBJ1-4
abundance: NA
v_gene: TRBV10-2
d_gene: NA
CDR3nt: TGCGCCAGCAGTGAGCTTGGCCAGGAGGATGAAAAACTGTTTTTT
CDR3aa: CASSELGQEDEKLFF

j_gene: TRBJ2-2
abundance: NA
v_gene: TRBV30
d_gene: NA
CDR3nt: TGTGCCTGGAGTCGGGGAGGTATGGCCACCGGGGAGCTGTTTTTT
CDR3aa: CAWSRGGMATGELFF

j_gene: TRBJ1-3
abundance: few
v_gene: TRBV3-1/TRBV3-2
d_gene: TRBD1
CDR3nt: TGTGCCAGCAGCCAAGATCCCGACAGGGGAGCCACCATATATTTT
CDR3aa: CASSQDPDRGATIYF

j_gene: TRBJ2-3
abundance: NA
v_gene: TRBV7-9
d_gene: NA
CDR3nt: TGTGCCAGCAGCCCCCAGGTGGGCGCAGATACGCAGTATTTT
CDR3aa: CASSPQVGADTQYF

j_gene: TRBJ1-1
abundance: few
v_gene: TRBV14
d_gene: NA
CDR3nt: TGTGCCAGCAGTCTCATCGGACAGAATGAAGCTTTCTTT
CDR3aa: CASSLIGQNEAFF

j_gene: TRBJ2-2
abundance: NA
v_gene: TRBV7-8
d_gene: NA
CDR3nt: TGTGCCAGCTCGCTAGCTTGGGATCCCGGGGAGCTGTTTTTT
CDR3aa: CASSLAWDPGELFF

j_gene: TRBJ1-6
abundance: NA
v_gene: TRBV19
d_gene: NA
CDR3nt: TGTGCCAGTAGTATAACCCCATCGATGGGCGTTAGTAATTCACCCCTCCACTTT
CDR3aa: CASSITPSMGVSNSPLHF

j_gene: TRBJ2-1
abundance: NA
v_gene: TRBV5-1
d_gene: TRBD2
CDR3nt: TGCGCCAGCAGCTTGCGCCTGCGGGAGCCCAACAATGAGCAGTTCTTC
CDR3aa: CASSLRLREPNNEQFF

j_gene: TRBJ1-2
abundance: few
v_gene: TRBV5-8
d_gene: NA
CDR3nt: TGTGCCAGCAGCCTAGTGACGGAAAAGAACTATGGCTACACCTTC
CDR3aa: CASSLVTEKNYGYTF

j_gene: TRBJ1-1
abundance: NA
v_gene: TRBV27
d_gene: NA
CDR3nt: TGTGCCAGCAGTCCCCCTATTGAGGCGGGGGCCGGTGAAGCTTTCTTT
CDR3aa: CASSPPIEAGAGEAFF

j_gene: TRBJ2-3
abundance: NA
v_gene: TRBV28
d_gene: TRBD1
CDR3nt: TGTGCCAGCAGTTTAGGGGGATGGCGAGGGACAGACACAGATACGCAGTATTTT
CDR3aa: CASSLGGWRGTDTDTQYF

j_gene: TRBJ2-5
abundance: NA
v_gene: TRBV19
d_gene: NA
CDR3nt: TGTGCCAGTTCCTCCGGGACAGCGGGGACCCAGTACTTC
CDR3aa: CASSSGTAGTQYF

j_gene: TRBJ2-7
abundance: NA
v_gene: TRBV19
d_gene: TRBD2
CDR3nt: TGTGCCAGTAGTATAACTAGCGGCTACGAGCAGTACTTC
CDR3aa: CASSITSGYEQYF

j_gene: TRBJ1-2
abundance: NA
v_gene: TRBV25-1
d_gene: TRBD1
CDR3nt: TGTGCCAGCAGTCAACCCGGGACAGGTGACTATGGCTACACCTTC
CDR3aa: CASSQPGTGDYGYTF

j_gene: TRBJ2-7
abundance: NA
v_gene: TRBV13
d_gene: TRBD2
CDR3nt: TGTGCCAGCAGCTTAGGGCGGGGGGTTCCCTACGAGCAGTACTTC
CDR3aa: CASSLGRGVPYEQYF

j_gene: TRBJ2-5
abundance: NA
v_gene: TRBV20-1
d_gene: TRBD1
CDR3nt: TGCAGTGCTAGTACAGGGGGAGAGACCCAGTACTTC
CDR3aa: CSASTGGETQYF

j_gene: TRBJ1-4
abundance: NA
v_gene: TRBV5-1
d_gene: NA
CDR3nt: TGCGCCAGCAGCTTGTCCCCGGGAGAAAAACTGTTTTTT
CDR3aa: CASSLSPGEKLFF

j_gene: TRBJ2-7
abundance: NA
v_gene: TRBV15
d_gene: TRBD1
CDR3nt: TGTGCCACCAGCACCGACAGGGGATTGTCGTACGAGCAGTACTTC
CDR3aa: CATSTDRGLSYEQYF

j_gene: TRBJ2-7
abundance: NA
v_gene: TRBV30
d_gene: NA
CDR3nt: TGTGCCTGGAGTGACACGGCCCGGGGGTACTTC
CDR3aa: CAWSDTARGYF

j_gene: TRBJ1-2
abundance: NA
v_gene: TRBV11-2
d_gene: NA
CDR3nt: TGTGCCAGCAGCTTCTCGACAGCCGTATACTATGGCTACACCTTC
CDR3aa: CASSFSTAVYYGYTF

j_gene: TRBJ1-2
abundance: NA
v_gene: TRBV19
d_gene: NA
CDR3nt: TGTGCCAGCACCTCCGGGAGGGTAGACTATGGCTACACCTTC
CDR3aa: CASTSGRVDYGYTF

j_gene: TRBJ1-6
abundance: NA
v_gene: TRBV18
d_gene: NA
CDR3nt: TGTGCCAGCTCAAGGGGGGGGACTAGCAATTCACCCCTCCACTTT
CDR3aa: CASSRGGTSNSPLHF

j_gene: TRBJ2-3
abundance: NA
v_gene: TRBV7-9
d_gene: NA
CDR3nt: TGTGCCAGCAGCTTAGTCCTCCCCGCGGATACGCAGTATTTT
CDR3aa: CASSLVLPADTQYF

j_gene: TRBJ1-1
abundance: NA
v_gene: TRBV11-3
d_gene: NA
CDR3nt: TGTGCCAGCAGCTACTGCGGAAGATTCGGGGCTTTCTTT
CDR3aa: CASSYCGRFGAFF

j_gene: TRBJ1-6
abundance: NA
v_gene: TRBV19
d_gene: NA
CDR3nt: TGTGCCAGTAGTATTACCAGGGCGCAAGCTAATTCACCCCTCCACTTT
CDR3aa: CASSITRAQANSPLHF